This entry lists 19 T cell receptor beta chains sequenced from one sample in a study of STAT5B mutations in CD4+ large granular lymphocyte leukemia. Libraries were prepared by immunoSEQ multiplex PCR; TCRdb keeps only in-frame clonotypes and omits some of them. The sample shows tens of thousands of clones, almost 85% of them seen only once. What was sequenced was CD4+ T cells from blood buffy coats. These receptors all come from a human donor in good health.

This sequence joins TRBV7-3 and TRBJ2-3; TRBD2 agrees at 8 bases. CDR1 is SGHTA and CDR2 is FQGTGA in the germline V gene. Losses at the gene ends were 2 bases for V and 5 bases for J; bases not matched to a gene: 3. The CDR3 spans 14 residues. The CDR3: CASSLGLAQDTQYF. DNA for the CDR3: TGTGCCAGCAGCTTAGGACTAGCCCAAGATACGCAGTATTTT.

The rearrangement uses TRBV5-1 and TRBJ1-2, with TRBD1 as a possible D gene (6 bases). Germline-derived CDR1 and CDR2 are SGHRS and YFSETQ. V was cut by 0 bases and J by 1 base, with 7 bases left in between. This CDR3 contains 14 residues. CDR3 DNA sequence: TGCGCCAGCAGCTTGGGAGGGGGTAACTATGGCTACACCTTC. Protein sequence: CASSLGGGNYGYTF.

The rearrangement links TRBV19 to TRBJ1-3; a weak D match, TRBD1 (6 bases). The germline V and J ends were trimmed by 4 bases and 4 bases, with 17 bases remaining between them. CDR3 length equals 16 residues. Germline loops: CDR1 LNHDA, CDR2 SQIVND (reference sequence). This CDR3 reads CASSNTAGAHGNTIYF. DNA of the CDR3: TGTGCCAGTAGTAACACCGCGGGGGCGCACGGAAACACCATATATTTT.

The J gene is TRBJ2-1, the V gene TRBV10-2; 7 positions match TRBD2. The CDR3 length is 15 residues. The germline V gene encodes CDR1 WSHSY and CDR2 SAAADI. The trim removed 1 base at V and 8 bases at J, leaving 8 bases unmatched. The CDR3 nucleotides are TGCGCCAGCAGTGAGTGGGGGGAGGGGAGGGATGAGCAGTTCTTC. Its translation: CASSEWGEGRDEQFF.

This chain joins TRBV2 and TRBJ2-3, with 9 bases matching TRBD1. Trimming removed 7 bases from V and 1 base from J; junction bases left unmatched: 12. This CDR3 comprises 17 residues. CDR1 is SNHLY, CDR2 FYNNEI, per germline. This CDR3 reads CASIRPGQGWGTDTQYF. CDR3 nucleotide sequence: TGTGCCAGCATTAGACCGGGACAGGGTTGGGGCACAGATACGCAGTATTTT.

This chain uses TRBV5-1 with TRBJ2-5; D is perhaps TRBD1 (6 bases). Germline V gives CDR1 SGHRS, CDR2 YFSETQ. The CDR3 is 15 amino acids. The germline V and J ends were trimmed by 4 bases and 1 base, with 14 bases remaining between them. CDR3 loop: CASSQQTGFQETQYF. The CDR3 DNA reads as TGCGCCAGCAGCCAGCAAACAGGGTTCCAAGAGACCCAGTACTTC. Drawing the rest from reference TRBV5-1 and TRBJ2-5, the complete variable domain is KAGVTQTPRYLIKTRGQQVTLSCSPISGHRSVSWYQQTPGQGLQFLFEYFSETQRNKGNFPGRFSGRQFSNSRSEMNVSTLELGDSALYLCASSQQTGFQETQYFGPGTRLLVL.

CDR3 region: CASSELPRGYEQYF. CDR3 DNA sequence: TGTGCCAGCAGCGAACTACCTAGGGGCTACGAGCAGTACTTC. This chain links TRBV5-4 with TRBJ2-7; TRBD1 might be the D (5 bases). The length of the CDR3 is 14 residues. Germline assignment: CDR1 SGHNT and CDR2 YYREEE (reference sequence). Trimming left V 4 bases short and J 3 bases short, with 14 bases between.

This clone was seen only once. This CDR3 reads CASSLAGGSYNEQFF. The CDR3 nucleotides are TGTGCCAGCAGCTTAGCGGGAGGGTCCTACAATGAGCAGTTCTTC. This chain uses TRBV11-2 with TRBJ2-1; TRBD2 agrees at 8 bases. After removal of 1 base from V and 1 base from J, the junction contained 0 bases not matched to a gene. CDR1 is SGHAT, CDR2 FQNNGV, per germline. This CDR3 has 15 residues.

The DNA for the CDR3 is TGTGCCAGCAGCTTCGAGGGACAGGGCTCCTACGAGCAGTACTTC. Amino acids: CASSFEGQGSYEQYF. V is TRBV11-1 and J is TRBJ2-7; 9 bases fit TRBD1. Germline V gene lookup returns CDR1 SGHAT and CDR2 FQDESV (reference sequence). The CDR3 contains 15 residues. The junction had 3 bases not matched to a gene; V was cut back by 3 bases and J by 0 bases. Drawing the rest from reference TRBV11-1 and TRBJ2-7, the complete variable domain is EAEVAQSPRYKITEKSQAVAFWCDPISGHATLYWYRQILGQGPELLVQFQDESVVDDSQLPKDRFSAERLKGVDSTLKIQPAELGDSAMYLCASSFEGQGSYEQYFGPGTRLTVT.

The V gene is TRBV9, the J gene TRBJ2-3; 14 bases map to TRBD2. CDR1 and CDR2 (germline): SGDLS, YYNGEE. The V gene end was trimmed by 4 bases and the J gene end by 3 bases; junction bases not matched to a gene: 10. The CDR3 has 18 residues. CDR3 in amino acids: CASSPRLAGGESTDTQYF. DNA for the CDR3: TGTGCCAGCAGCCCACGACTAGCGGGGGGGGAAAGTACAGATACGCAGTATTTT. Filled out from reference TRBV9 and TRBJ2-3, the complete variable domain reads DSGVTQTPKHLITATGQRVTLRCSPRSGDLSVYWYQQSLDQGLQFLIQYYNGEERAKGNILERFSAQQFPDLHSELNLSSLELGDSALYFCASSPRLAGGESTDTQYFGPGTRLTVL.

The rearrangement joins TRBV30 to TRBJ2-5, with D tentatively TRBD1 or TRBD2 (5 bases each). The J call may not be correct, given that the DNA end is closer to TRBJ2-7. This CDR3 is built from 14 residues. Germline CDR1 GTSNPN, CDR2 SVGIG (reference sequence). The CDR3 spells CAWSSGTASYEQYF. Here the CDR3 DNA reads TGTGCCTGGAGTTCCGGGACGGCCTCCTACGAGCAGTACTTC.

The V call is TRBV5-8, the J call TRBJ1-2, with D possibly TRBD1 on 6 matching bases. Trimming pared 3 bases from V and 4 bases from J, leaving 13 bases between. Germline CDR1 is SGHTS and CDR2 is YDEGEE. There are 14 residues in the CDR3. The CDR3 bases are TGTGCCAGCAGCTGGGGAGGGGGAAGCTATGGCTACACCTTC. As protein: CASSWGGGSYGYTF. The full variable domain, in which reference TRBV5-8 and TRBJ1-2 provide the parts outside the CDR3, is EAGVTQSPTHLIKTRGQQATLRCSPISGHTSVYWYQQALGLGLQFLLWYDEGEERNRGNFPPRFSGRQFPNYSSELNVNALELEDSALYLCASSWGGGSYGYTFGSGTRLTVV.

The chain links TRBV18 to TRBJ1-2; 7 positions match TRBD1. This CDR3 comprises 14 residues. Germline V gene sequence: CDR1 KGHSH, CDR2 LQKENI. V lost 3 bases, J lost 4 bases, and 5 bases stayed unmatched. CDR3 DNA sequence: TGTGCCAGCTCACCGACAGGGATGGTCTATGGCTACACCTTC. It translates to CASSPTGMVYGYTF.

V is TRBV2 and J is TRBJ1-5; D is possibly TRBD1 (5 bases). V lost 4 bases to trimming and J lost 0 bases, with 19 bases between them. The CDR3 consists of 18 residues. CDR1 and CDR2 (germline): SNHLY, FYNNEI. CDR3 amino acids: CASSVGAGTLGSNQPQHF. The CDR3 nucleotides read TGTGCCAGCAGTGTTGGGGCAGGGACCCTAGGTAGCAATCAGCCCCAGCATTTT.

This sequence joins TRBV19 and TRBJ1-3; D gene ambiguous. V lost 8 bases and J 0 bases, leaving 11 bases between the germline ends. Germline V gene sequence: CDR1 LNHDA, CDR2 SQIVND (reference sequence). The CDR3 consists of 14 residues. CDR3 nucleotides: TGTGCCAGTGCTCTCCTCGGCTCTGGAAACACCATATATTTT. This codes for CASALLGSGNTIYF.

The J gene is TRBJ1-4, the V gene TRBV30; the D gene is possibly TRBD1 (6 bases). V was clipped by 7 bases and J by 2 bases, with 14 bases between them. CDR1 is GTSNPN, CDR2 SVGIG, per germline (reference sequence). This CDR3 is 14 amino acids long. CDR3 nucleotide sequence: TGTGCCTTTACTACAGGGATTACTAATGAAAAACTGTTTTTT. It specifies CAFTTGITNEKLFF.

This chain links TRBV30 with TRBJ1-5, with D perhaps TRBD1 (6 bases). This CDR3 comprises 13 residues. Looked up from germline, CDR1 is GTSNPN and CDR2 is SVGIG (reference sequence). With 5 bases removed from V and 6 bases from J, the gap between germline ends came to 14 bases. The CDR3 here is CAWETGGGQPQHF. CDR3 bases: TGTGCCTGGGAGACAGGAGGAGGTCAGCCCCAGCATTTT.

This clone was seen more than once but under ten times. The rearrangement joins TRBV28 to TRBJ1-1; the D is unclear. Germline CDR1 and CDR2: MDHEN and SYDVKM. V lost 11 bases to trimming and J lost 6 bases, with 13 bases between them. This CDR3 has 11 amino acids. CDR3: CAVPGSSEAFF. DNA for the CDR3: TGTGCCGTGCCGGGGAGTTCTGAAGCTTTCTTT.

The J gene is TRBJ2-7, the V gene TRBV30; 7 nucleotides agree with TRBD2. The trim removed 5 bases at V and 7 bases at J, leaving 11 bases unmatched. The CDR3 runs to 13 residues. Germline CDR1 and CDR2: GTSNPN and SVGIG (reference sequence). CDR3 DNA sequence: TGTGCCTGGTCTAACCCCGGGGGGAGGGAGCAGTACTTC. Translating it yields CAWSNPGGREQYF.